Presented here are 19 T cell receptor beta chains from one specimen sequenced in a study of shared clonotypes between healthy human individuals. The assay was immunoSEQ multiplex PCR, and TCRdb's table has in-frame clones only and misses some. Of roughly 1,600,000 clones in the sample, approximately 98.5% were seen once. Sequenced sample: naive CD4+ T cells sorted from blood. Subset meaning: CD45RA+ positively selected. The source of these receptors is a man aged 30 to 39 in good health.

V and J are TRBV7-9 and TRBJ1-5; no reliable D call. V was trimmed by 5 bases and J by 7 bases, leaving 12 bases between them. The CDR3 loop spans 13 amino acids. Germline lookup yields CDR1 SEHNR and CDR2 FQNEAQ (reference sequence). CDR3 DNA: TGTGCCAGCAGCCCTTTCCTAGGGCAGCCCCAGCATTTT. The encoded protein is CASSPFLGQPQHF.

The J gene is TRBJ1-4, the V gene TRBV4-3; D remains ambiguous. The CDR3 runs to 14 residues. Trimming took 5 bases from V and 4 from J, leaving 11 bases between them. Germline V CDR1 and CDR2: LGHNA, YSLEER. The CDR3 loop reads CASSYRDSNEKLFF. In DNA form, the CDR3 reads TGCGCCAGCAGCTACAGAGATAGTAATGAAAAACTGTTTTTT.

The chain employs TRBV25-1 and TRBJ2-5; D gene uncertain. Germline lookup yields CDR1 MGHDK and CDR2 SYGVNS. Between the trimmed V and J ends, which lost 7 bases and 5 bases, there was a span of 17 bases. This CDR3 has 14 residues. The CDR3 DNA is TGTGCCAGCACGGCGCCTTGGTCGAGGGAGACCCAGTACTTC. Translation gives CASTAPWSRETQYF.

V is TRBV18 and J is TRBJ1-2; tentative D call: TRBD1 (5 bases). The ends were cut back, 1 base at V and 3 bases at J, with 9 bases in the middle. Germline V gene data show CDR1 as KGHSH and CDR2 as LQKENI. The CDR3 is 14 residues long. CDR3 in amino acids: CASSPREGDYGYTF. The CDR3 DNA reads TGTGCCAGCTCACCACGGGAAGGGGACTATGGCTACACCTTC.

This clone was recorded only once. The rearrangement uses TRBV6-5 and TRBJ2-7; 12 bases are a match to TRBD2. The length of the CDR3 is 14 residues. Trimming took 6 bases from V and 5 from J; bases not matched to a gene: 5. CDR1 and CDR2 from the germline V gene are MNHEY and SVGAGI. Here the CDR3 reads CASRASGRAHEQYF. The CDR3 DNA sequence: TGTGCCAGCAGAGCTAGCGGGAGGGCCCACGAGCAGTACTTC.

The chain combines TRBV7-2 with TRBJ2-1; D is uncertain. The germline V gene encodes CDR1 SGHTA and CDR2 FQGNSA. V was clipped by 1 base and J by 4 bases, with 11 bases between them. This CDR3 has 15 amino acids. The CDR3 region is CASSLDGFSYNEQFF. The CDR3 coding sequence is TGTGCCAGCAGCTTAGACGGGTTCTCATACAATGAGCAGTTCTTC.

Concerning this clone: The sample holds other DNA sequences that translate to the same CDR3. The chain recombines TRBV9 with TRBJ2-1; D gene unclear. CDR3 length: 14 residues. Germline assignment: CDR1 SGDLS and CDR2 YYNGEE. V lost 4 bases to trimming and J lost 0 bases, with 8 bases between them. DNA for the CDR3: TGTGCCAGCAGCCCCCAGGTCTCCTACAATGAGCAGTTCTTC. Amino acid sequence: CASSPQVSYNEQFF.

In nucleotides, the CDR3 is TGTGCCATCAGTGAGACAGGGAACACTGAAGCTTTCTTT. It codes for CAISETGNTEAFF. The chain uses TRBV10-3 and TRBJ1-1, with D perhaps matching TRBD1 (5 bases). CDR3 length equals 13 residues. V was cut by 2 bases and J by 1 base, with 5 bases left in between. Germline CDR1 ENHRY, CDR2 SYGVKD.

V is TRBV5-4 and J is TRBJ2-1; D not resolved. Germline loops: CDR1 SGHNT, CDR2 YYREEE (reference sequence). This CDR3 is 16 amino acids long. The germline V and J ends were trimmed by 1 base and 0 bases, with 11 bases remaining between them. CDR3 sequence (DNA): TGTGCCAGCAGCTTGATGGGGATTAGCTCCTACAATGAGCAGTTCTTC. It codes for CASSLMGISSYNEQFF.

The chain joins TRBV27 to TRBJ2-5; weak D call: TRBD2 (7 bases). Germline CDR1 is MNHEY and CDR2 is SMNVEV (reference sequence). Trimming took 1 base from V and 5 from J, leaving 11 bases between them. The CDR3 runs to 14 residues. The CDR3 DNA is TGTGCCAGCAGTTTATTGGGGGGGCTGGAGACCCAGTACTTC. This sequence encodes CASSLLGGLETQYF.

CDR3 protein: CASSVGTGVEQFF. The CDR3 nucleotides read TGTGCCAGCAGTGTCGGGACAGGGGTTGAGCAGTTCTTC. This chain links TRBV2 with TRBJ2-1; TRBD1 matches at 10 bases. The CDR3 is 13 amino acids. Germline V gives CDR1 SNHLY, CDR2 FYNNEI. Unmatched junction bases numbered 3, after V lost 4 bases and J lost 9 bases.

This chain uses TRBV4-2 with TRBJ2-7, with TRBD2 matching over 11 bases. This CDR3 region has 15 residues. Germline CDR1 reads LGHNA; CDR2 reads YNFKEQ. With 0 bases clipped from V and 8 bases from J, the junction kept 6 bases outside the gene matches. The CDR3 loop reads CASSQDTSGSKQQYF. The CDR3 DNA is TGTGCCAGCAGCCAAGATACTAGCGGGAGTAAGCAGCAGTACTTC.

The J gene is TRBJ2-5, the V gene TRBV9; the D gene is possibly TRBD1 (6 bases). The CDR3 covers 14 residues. V was pared by 4 bases and J by 4 bases, with 14 bases between. Germline CDR1 SGDLS, CDR2 YYNGEE. CDR3 nucleotides: TGTGCCAGCAGCCAGGGGAGTTTTGCAGAGACCCAGTACTTC. Its protein product is CASSQGSFAETQYF. Looking up the rest from reference TRBV9 and TRBJ2-5 gives the full variable domain: DSGVTQTPKHLITATGQRVTLRCSPRSGDLSVYWYQQSLDQGLQFLIQYYNGEERAKGNILERFSAQQFPDLHSELNLSSLELGDSALYFCASSQGSFAETQYFGPGTRLLVL.

The genes are TRBV15 and TRBJ2-5; 12 bases fit TRBD1. Germline V CDR1 and CDR2: LNHNV, YYDKDF (reference sequence). With V trimmed by 7 bases and J by 6 bases, 12 bases remained unmatched. CDR3 length equals 16 residues. The CDR3 DNA reads TGTGCCACCACTCCGCCCCGGGACAGGGGGCTGAAGACCCAGTACTTC. This encodes CATTPPRDRGLKTQYF.

This clone has just one count. V is TRBV28 and J is TRBJ1-2; 10 bases are a match to TRBD1. Germline CDR1 is MDHEN and CDR2 is SYDVKM. Trimming cost V 3 bases and J 3 bases; bases outside gene matches: 13. This CDR3 comprises 18 residues. This CDR3 is CASSLIDPSTGGDYGYTF. The DNA for the CDR3 is TGTGCCAGCAGTTTGATAGACCCCTCGACAGGGGGCGACTATGGCTACACCTTC.

CDR3 residues: CASGMSGQGRTEAFF. The CDR3 DNA follows: TGCGCCAGCGGTATGTCGGGACAGGGGCGAACTGAAGCTTTCTTT. The chain links TRBV5-1 to TRBJ1-1; 10 bases map to TRBD1. The V gene's germline CDR1 is SGHRS and CDR2 YFSETQ. The CDR3 runs 15 residues. J was trimmed by 5 bases and V by 7 bases; bases with no gene match: 11.

The chain carries TRBV7-2 and TRBJ2-3; possibly TRBD1 for D (6 bases). The CDR3 totals 16 residues. The V gene lost 3 bases and the J gene lost 3 bases, with 16 bases spanning the gap. Germline CDR1 and CDR2: SGHTA and FQGNSA. The CDR3 nucleotides read TGTGCCAGCAGCTTCCCCCAGGGGCTGGGAACAGATACGCAGTATTTT. Translation: CASSFPQGLGTDTQYF.

The rearrangement joins TRBV28 to TRBJ1-3, with TRBD1 identical over 10 bases. Germline V gene lookup returns CDR1 MDHEN and CDR2 SYDVKM. This CDR3 spans 18 amino acids. V was pared by 8 bases and J by 0 bases, with 13 bases of the junction left unmatched. The CDR3 nucleotides are TGTGCCAGCGTCCCCGGGACAGGGGACTTCAGCTCTGGAAACACCATATATTTT. Its translation is CASVPGTGDFSSGNTIYF.

The chain uses TRBV28 and TRBJ2-3; D ambiguous. Germline V gene data show CDR1 as MDHEN and CDR2 as SYDVKM. V was cut by 7 bases and J by 4 bases, with 15 bases left in between. The length of the CDR3 is 14 residues. CDR3 residues: CASTEGVSPDTQYF. CDR3 bases: TGTGCCAGCACCGAAGGTGTCTCCCCAGATACGCAGTATTTT.